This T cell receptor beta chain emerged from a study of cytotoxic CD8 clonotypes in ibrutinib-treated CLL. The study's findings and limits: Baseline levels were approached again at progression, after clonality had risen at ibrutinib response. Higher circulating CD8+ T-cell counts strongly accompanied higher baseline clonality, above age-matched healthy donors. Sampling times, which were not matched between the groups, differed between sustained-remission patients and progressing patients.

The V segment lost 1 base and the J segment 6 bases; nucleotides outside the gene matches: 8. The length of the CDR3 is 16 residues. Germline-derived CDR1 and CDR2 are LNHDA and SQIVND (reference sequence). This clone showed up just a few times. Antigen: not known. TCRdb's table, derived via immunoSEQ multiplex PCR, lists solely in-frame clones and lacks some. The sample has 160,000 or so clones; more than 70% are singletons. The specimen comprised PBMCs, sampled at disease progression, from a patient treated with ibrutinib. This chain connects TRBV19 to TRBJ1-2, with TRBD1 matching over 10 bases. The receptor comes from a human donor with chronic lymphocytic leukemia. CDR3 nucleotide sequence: TGTGCCAGTAGTATAGTTTCCTCCGGGACAGGGGATGGCTACACCTTC. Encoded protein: CASSIVSSGTGDGYTF.